The 12 T cell receptor beta chains given below trace back to one sample, sequenced in a study of blood T cell repertoires in COVID-19. Method: immunoSEQ multiplex PCR; TCRdb's copy keeps in-frame clones and lacks some. The data hold around 140,000 clones, with nearly 85% observed a single time. Sequenced material: peripheral blood. All receptors derive from a human donor in a cohort sampled during active COVID-19.

The rearrangement joins TRBV6-6 to TRBJ2-1, with a tentative D call TRBD1 (6 bases). With 5 bases removed from V and 10 bases from J, the gap between germline ends came to 9 bases. Germline assignment: CDR1 MNHNY and CDR2 SVGAGI (reference sequence). The CDR3 spans 11 residues. The CDR3 coding sequence is TGTGCCAGCAGTAAGGACAGAGAGCAGTTCTTC. Protein product: CASSKDREQFF.

The J gene is TRBJ1-1, the V gene TRBV6-5, with D tentatively TRBD1 (6 bases). Trimming took off 7 bases at V and 4 bases at J, with 13 bases between the two ends. Germline V CDR1 and CDR2: MNHEY, SVGAGI. The CDR3 covers 13 residues. The CDR3 loop is CASTSTGGTEAFF. The CDR3 DNA is TGTGCCAGCACTTCGACAGGCGGCACTGAAGCTTTCTTT.

The V and J genes are TRBV5-1 and TRBJ2-1; D might be TRBD2 (5 bases). Germline V lookup: CDR1 SGHRS, CDR2 YFSETQ. The CDR3 runs to 15 residues. Trimming shortened V by 0 bases and J by 0 bases, and 7 bases separated the two germline ends. The CDR3 here is CASSLGGSSYNEQFF. CDR3 nucleotides: TGCGCCAGCAGCTTGGGAGGGAGCTCCTACAATGAGCAGTTCTTC.

This clone was found once. This sequence joins TRBV5-5 and TRBJ1-1; the D gene is possibly TRBD1 (5 bases). V was shortened by 4 bases and J by 5 bases, with 12 bases between the two germline ends. Germline V lookup: CDR1 SGHKS, CDR2 YYEKEE (reference sequence). The CDR3 consists of 13 residues. The CDR3 region is CASSPEGWTEAFF. The CDR3 coding sequence is TGTGCCAGCAGCCCGGAGGGGTGGACTGAAGCTTTCTTT. Based on the CDR3 plus reference TRBV5-5 and TRBJ1-1, the full variable domain is DAGVTQSPTHLIKTRGQQVTLRCSPISGHKSVSWYQQVLGQGPQFIFQYYEKEERGRGNFPDRFSARQFPNYSSELNVNALLLGDSALYLCASSPEGWTEAFFGQGTRLTVV.

This sequence joins TRBV7-2 and TRBJ2-5; 10 bases match TRBD1. Trimming took 4 bases from V and 7 from J; bases not matched to a gene: 3. The CDR3 runs 13 residues. The germline V gene encodes CDR1 SGHTA and CDR2 FQGNSA. The CDR3 nucleotides are TGTGCCAGCAGCTACGGACAGGGGGTGACCCAGTACTTC. Encoded protein: CASSYGQGVTQYF.

This clone appeared once. The chain recombines TRBV5-6 with TRBJ2-1; 10 positions agree with TRBD2. Germline lookup yields CDR1 SGHDT and CDR2 YYEEEE. V dropped 4 bases and J dropped 8; count of bases not matched to a gene: 12. The CDR3 is 16 residues long. CDR3 loop: CASSLLGAGGRHEQFF. For the CDR3, the DNA is TGTGCCAGCAGCCTCCTTGGAGCGGGGGGGCGGCATGAGCAGTTCTTC.

This clone has a handful of counts. The chain links TRBV5-1 to TRBJ2-2; weak D call: TRBD1 (5 bases). The germline V and J ends were trimmed by 4 bases and 2 bases, with 18 bases remaining between them. CDR3 length: 17 residues. CDR1 is SGHRS and CDR2 is YFSETQ in the germline V gene. The CDR3 loop reads CASSPRAGPDNTGELFF. CDR3 nucleotides: TGCGCCAGCAGCCCCCGGGCAGGGCCGGACAACACCGGGGAGCTGTTTTTT.

V usage is TRBV4-2 and J usage is TRBJ2-6; no firm D call. The V end was cut by 0 bases, the J end by 0 bases, with 9 bases between. This CDR3 is built from 17 residues. Germline V lookup: CDR1 LGHNA, CDR2 YNFKEQ. CDR3 region: CASSQDPGGSGANVLTF. CDR3 nucleotide sequence: TGTGCCAGCAGCCAAGATCCCGGCGGCTCTGGGGCCAACGTCCTGACTTTC.

This chain links TRBV11-3 with TRBJ2-5, with no clear D. The germline V gene has CDR1 SGHNT and CDR2 YENEEA. CDR3 length: 16 residues. Trimming removed 0 bases at V and 5 bases at J, with 16 bases between. CDR3 sequence reads: CASSLDQRLQLETQYF. The CDR3 DNA sequence: TGTGCCAGCAGCTTAGATCAGAGACTCCAACTTGAGACCCAGTACTTC.

The chain employs TRBV27 and TRBJ2-1; TRBD2 matches at 9 bases. Germline CDR1 is MNHEY and CDR2 is SMNVEV (reference sequence). The CDR3 covers 16 residues. The J segment lost 1 base and the V segment lost 2 bases, leaving 3 bases of the junction unmatched. The CDR3 loop reads CASSLSLAGSYNEQFF. The CDR3 nucleotides read TGTGCCAGCAGTTTAAGTCTAGCGGGGTCCTACAATGAGCAGTTCTTC.

About this clone: Germline and junction disagree at one end, which may indicate a read error. The rearrangement links TRBV7-2 to TRBJ2-4; TRBD1 matches 9 bases. From germline, CDR1 is SGHTA and CDR2 FQGNSA. The CDR3 covers 15 residues. As DNA, the CDR3 is TGTGCCAGCAGCACAAATGCCGGGACAGGGACATTTAGGGCTTTC. Its protein product is CASSTNAGTGTFRAF.

The chain employs TRBV4-1 and TRBJ2-6, with 10 bases fitting TRBD1. The length of the CDR3 is 18 residues. Per germline, CDR1 MGHRA and CDR2 YSYEKL. Trimming took 3 bases from V and 1 from J; bases not matched to a gene: 6. CDR3 nucleotide sequence: TGCGCCAGCAGCCACCCGGACAGGGGGGTATCTGGGGCCAACGTCCTGACTTTC. Translation: CASSHPDRGVSGANVLTF.